This TCR beta chain was retrieved from a study of blood T cell repertoires in COVID-19. Study-level background: COVID-19 samples, acute and convalescent, were from the United States, Italy and Spain. From T cells, B-cell-depleted T cells, or PBMCs came the material, which was cDNA or gDNA.

Authors' analysis steps: Amplifying reference gene primers gave estimates of nucleated cell counts. TCRdb keeps only in-frame clones here, not all; method: immunoSEQ multiplex PCR. D and trimming were read from the DNA, whereas the V and J calls and clone size are those reported in that table. This sample has under 200,000 clones, with around 88% found just once. This CDR3 contains 13 residues. V gave up 5 bases and J gave up 5 bases, with 10 bases separating them. Germline V gives CDR1 MNHEY, CDR2 SMNVEV (reference sequence). Input material: peripheral blood. The chain is built from TRBV27 and TRBJ2-1, with D possibly TRBD2 on 6 matching bases. The source of this sequence is a woman between 65 and 79 years old who had recovered from COVID-19. The CDR3 nucleotides are TGTGCCAGCAGTGGGGGGTCCAACAATGAGCAGTTCTTC. This translates into CASSGGSNNEQFF.